These 15 T cell receptor beta chains were sequenced from one sample in a study of blood T cell repertoires in COVID-19. Clones were sequenced by immunoSEQ multiplex PCR, and TCRdb holds only the in-frame ones, with some missing. The sample records around 140,000 clones, under 90% being singletons. The sequenced sample consisted of PBMCs or T cells enriched from blood (not recorded which). These receptors all stem from a man aged 40-50 years with acute COVID-19.

V gene TRBV6-5 combines with J gene TRBJ1-2; no clear D. This CDR3 region has 13 residues. CDR1 MNHEY and CDR2 SVGAGI come from the germline V gene. V lost 2 bases, J lost 4 bases, and 8 bases lay in between. The CDR3 loop is CASSYGGGYGYTF. The CDR3, as DNA: TGTGCCAGCAGTTACGGCGGAGGCTATGGCTACACCTTC.

The V and J genes are TRBV19 and TRBJ1-4, with D perhaps matching TRBD1 (5 bases). Germline V gene data show CDR1 as LNHDA and CDR2 as SQIVND (reference sequence). The V and J ends lost 6 bases and 0 bases respectively, with 8 bases between them. This CDR3 region has 14 residues. The CDR3 loop is CASRSTATNEKLFF. The CDR3 coding sequence is TGTGCCAGTAGATCGACAGCAACTAATGAAAAACTGTTTTTT.

The CDR3 DNA sequence: TGTGCCAGCAGCCAGGTGGAGGGCAATCAGCCCCAGCATTTT. Amino acid sequence: CASSQVEGNQPQHF. The chain uses TRBV7-8 and TRBJ1-5; D call uncertain. In germline, CDR1 is SGHVS, CDR2 FQNEAQ. CDR3 length: 14 amino acids. Trimming took off 5 bases at V and 2 bases at J, with 10 bases between the two ends.

This clone was found once. The gene calls are TRBV5-1 and TRBJ2-1; 11 nucleotides line up with TRBD2. Germline CDR1 is SGHRS and CDR2 is YFSETQ. The CDR3 extends over 16 amino acids. Losses at the gene ends were 3 bases for V and 8 bases for J; bases not matched to a gene: 10. CDR3: CASSYLATSGIDEQFF. The CDR3 nucleotides are TGCGCCAGCAGCTACCTAGCGACTAGCGGGATCGATGAGCAGTTCTTC.

This chain links TRBV5-1 with TRBJ1-5; no reliable D call. Germline V gene sequence: CDR1 SGHRS, CDR2 YFSETQ. The CDR3 consists of 16 residues. Deletions cut 9 bases from V and 1 base from J, with 20 bases between. This chain's CDR3 is CATKCRRMGSNQPQHF. The DNA of the CDR3 is TGCGCCACCAAGTGTCGGAGGATGGGGAGCAATCAGCCCCAGCATTTT.

This chain links TRBV27 with TRBJ2-3, with D possibly being TRBD2 (5 bases). The CDR3 consists of 13 residues. Germline V gene sequence: CDR1 MNHEY, CDR2 SMNVEV (reference sequence). Trimming removed 8 bases from V and 3 bases from J, with 12 bases in between. CDR3: CASRFTGTDTQYF. DNA for the CDR3: TGTGCCAGCCGATTTACGGGGACAGATACGCAGTATTTT.

CDR3 bases: TGCAGCGTTGATCGGGATGGCGACTATGGCTACACCTTC. Its protein product is CSVDRDGDYGYTF. The chain joins TRBV29-1 to TRBJ1-2, with D unclear. V was shortened by 3 bases and J by 3 bases, with 11 bases between the two germline ends. In germline, CDR1 is SQVTM, CDR2 ANQGSEA. The CDR3 sequence is 13 residues long. Drawing the rest from reference TRBV29-1 and TRBJ1-2, the complete variable domain is SAVISQKPSRDICQRGTSLTIQCQVDSQVTMMFWYRQQPGQSLTLIATANQGSEATYESGFVIDKFPISRPNLTFSTLTVSNMSPEDSSIYLCSVDRDGDYGYTFGSGTRLTVV.

The gene calls are TRBV2 and TRBJ2-1; maybe TRBD1 (6 bases). This CDR3 comprises 13 residues. Between the trimmed V and J ends, which lost 5 bases and 8 bases, there was a span of 13 bases. Germline V lookup: CDR1 SNHLY, CDR2 FYNNEI. CDR3 loop: CASSTGPVDEQFF. For the CDR3, the DNA is TGTGCCAGCAGTACAGGGCCGGTCGATGAGCAGTTCTTC.

This CDR3 reads CSSTGGLDTEAFF. CDR3 sequence (DNA): TGCAGCTCGACGGGGGGCCTGGACACTGAAGCTTTCTTT. The chain joins TRBV29-1 to TRBJ1-1; the D gene is possibly TRBD1 (6 bases). The V gene's germline CDR1 is SQVTM and CDR2 ANQGSEA. This CDR3 is built from 13 residues. V lost 8 bases and J lost 3, with 16 bases in between. The whole variable domain, filled in from reference TRBV29-1 and TRBJ1-1, reads SAVISQKPSRDICQRGTSLTIQCQVDSQVTMMFWYRQQPGQSLTLIATANQGSEATYESGFVIDKFPISRPNLTFSTLTVSNMSPEDSSIYLCSSTGGLDTEAFFGQGTRLTVV.

The rearrangement joins TRBV6-5 to TRBJ2-2, with D perhaps TRBD2 (5 bases). CDR3 length: 14 residues. CDR1 MNHEY and CDR2 SVGAGI come from the germline V gene. Trimming removed 5 bases at V and 7 bases at J, with 14 bases between. The CDR3 sequence is CASSRLTINGELFF. The CDR3, as DNA: TGTGCCAGCAGTCGCCTGACTATAAACGGGGAGCTGTTTTTT.

V gene TRBV4-2 combines with J gene TRBJ1-2, with 7 bases aligning to TRBD1. The trim removed 0 bases at V and 6 bases at J, leaving 7 bases unmatched. The CDR3 has 15 amino acids. CDR1 LGHNA and CDR2 YNFKEQ come from the germline V gene. CDR3 DNA: TGTGCCAGCAGCCAAGATTTAGGGGGCGCGAATGGCTACACCTTC. Its translation: CASSQDLGGANGYTF.

The V and J genes are TRBV7-2 and TRBJ2-2, with 14 bases aligning to TRBD2. After removal of 7 bases from V and 8 bases from J, the junction contained 12 bases not matched to a gene. Germline-derived CDR1 and CDR2 are SGHTA and FQGNSA. The length of the CDR3 is 17 residues. In DNA form, the CDR3 reads TGTGCCAGCACCCCACCGGGACTAGCGGGAGTCGGTGGGGAGCTGTTTTTT. Residues: CASTPPGLAGVGGELFF.

V gene TRBV7-9 combines with J gene TRBJ2-3, with 8 bases lining up with TRBD1. The CDR3 loop spans 14 amino acids. Trimming took 3 bases from V and 5 from J; bases not matched to a gene: 4. Germline CDR1 SEHNR, CDR2 FQNEAQ (reference sequence). The CDR3 here is CASSLDRVEDTQYF. In DNA form, the CDR3 reads TGTGCCAGCAGCTTGGACAGGGTGGAAGATACGCAGTATTTT.

The V gene is TRBV21-1, the J gene TRBJ1-2; TRBD1 was called by the table and not checked on the DNA. TRBV21-1 is a listed pseudogene. The CDR3 covers 11 residues. Here the CDR3 reads CASSLQGPPPF. CDR3 coding DNA: TGTGCCAGCAGCTTACAGGGTCCCCCCCCATTC.

The J gene is TRBJ2-5, the V gene TRBV19; 7 bases align to TRBD2. CDR1 and CDR2 from the germline V gene are LNHDA and SQIVND (reference sequence). V was clipped by 7 bases and J by 4 bases; unmatched bases: 9. The CDR3 is 14 amino acids. CDR3 in amino acids: CASTTTGGSETQYF. DNA for the CDR3: TGTGCCAGTACCACGACGGGGGGTTCAGAGACCCAGTACTTC.